These T cell receptor beta chains were read from a single sample in a study of blood T cell repertoires in COVID-19. TCRdb's copy holds only in-frame clones and misses some; the assay was immunoSEQ multiplex PCR. Altogether about 120,000 clones are present, 79% being singletons, with the ten largest covering 35% to 40%. The sample consisted of peripheral blood. Every receptor here comes from a middle-aged man with active or convalescent COVID-19. Each CDR3 is given with its conserved first and last residue. Each record gives: D gene, V gene, clone size, J gene, CDR3 DNA, CDR3 protein. The D gene is left open where the match is weak. Only some rows state a clone size, as once, few, many or a class for expanded clones.

>TRBD1|TRBV4-2|.|TRBJ1-2
TGTGCCAGCCGAAGGGGACAGGATCAGGGTGGCTACACCTTC
CASRRGQDQGGYTF
>TRBD1|TRBV30|.|TRBJ1-2
TGTGCCTGGACGACAGGGAACTATGGCTACACCTTC
CAWTTGNYGYTF
>.|TRBV24-1|.|TRBJ2-3
TGTGCCACCAGTGAAACAAGCGGCGCCACAGATACGCAGTATTTT
CATSETSGATDTQYF
>.|TRBV18|.|TRBJ1-1
TGTGCCAGCACAGCGAACACTGAAGCTTTCTTT
CASTANTEAFF
>.|TRBV4-3|few|TRBJ1-1
TGCGCCAGCAGCCTCCAGAGAGGGGGCACTGAAGCTTTCTTT
CASSLQRGGTEAFF
>TRBD2|TRBV5-1|.|TRBJ2-7
TGCGCCAGCAGCTCGGGAGGGACATCCCAATACGAGCAGTACTTC
CASSSGGTSQYEQYF
>.|TRBV2|few|TRBJ1-1
TGTGCCACAAGCCTGGAGGCGAACACTGAAGCTTTCTTT
CATSLEANTEAFF
>.|TRBV28|once|TRBJ1-5
TGTGCCAGCACCTGGCCCTCCGGGTATCAGCCCCAGCATTTT
CASTWPSGYQPQHF
>TRBD2|TRBV9|.|TRBJ2-2
TGTGCCAGCAGCGTAGCAAGGACTAGCGGGGGCCTCAACACCGGGGAGCTGTTTTTT
CASSVARTSGGLNTGELFF
>TRBD1|TRBV13|.|TRBJ2-3
TGTGCCAGCAGCTCTCCGGGATCCCAGGGGGGCACAGATACGCAGTATTTT
CASSSPGSQGGTDTQYF
>TRBD1|TRBV6-5|.|TRBJ1-1
TGTGCCAGCAGTTCCCCATTGAGACAGGGGATGACTTTCTTT
CASSSPLRQGMTFF
>.|TRBV6-2/TRBV6-3|.|TRBJ1-1
TGTGCCAGCAACCCCCCCCAAGGGGGAAACACTGAAGCTTTCTTT
CASNPPQGGNTEAFF
>.|TRBV7-9|.|TRBJ2-7
TGTGCCAGCAGCCCCCTGGGAGGGGGATTTGCCGAGCAGTACTTC
CASSPLGGGFAEQYF
>TRBD1|TRBV6-5|medium-sized|TRBJ2-7
TGTGCCAGCAGTTGGACGGGGACAGATACCTACGAGCAGTACTTC
CASSWTGTDTYEQYF
>TRBD1|TRBV5-1|.|TRBJ1-2
TGCGCCAGCAGCTTGACGACAGGGTCGGGTGGCTACACCTTC
CASSLTTGSGGYTF
>.|TRBV4-2|.|TRBJ1-3
TGTGCCAGCAGCCAGAATAGTGGAAACACCATATATTTT
CASSQNSGNTIYF
>.|TRBV5-5|.|TRBJ2-3
TGTGCCAGCAGCTTGATAGGCGGGGAGACAGATACGCAGTATTTT
CASSLIGGETDTQYF
>TRBD1|TRBV7-9|once|TRBJ1-3
TGTGCCAGCAGCTCGGACAGGGCCTCTGGAAACACCATATATTTT
CASSSDRASGNTIYF
>.|TRBV5-4|.|TRBJ2-1
TGTGCCAGCAGCACGCCCAGGGTCGGCGCGCAATCTGAGCAGTTCTTC
CASSTPRVGAQSEQFF
>.|TRBV11-3|.|TRBJ1-2
TGTGCCAGCAGCTTAGACCCGGTAAATGGCTACACCTTC
CASSLDPVNGYTF
>TRBD2|TRBV4-2|.|TRBJ2-7
TGTGCCAGCAGCCAGGCTAGCGGGGCGAGCTCCTACGAGCAGTACTTC
CASSQASGASSYEQYF
>.|TRBV5-4|.|TRBJ2-7
TGTGCCAGCAGCTTGGGGGCACAGGGACCCATGAGGGAGCAGTACTTC
CASSLGAQGPMREQYF
>.|TRBV7-3|.|TRBJ2-7
TGTGCCAGCAGCTTAACACAGGGAGTCGGGGAGCAGTACTTC
CASSLTQGVGEQYF
>.|TRBV5-6|few|TRBJ2-7
TGTGCCAGCAGCCCGGGACTTGCGGGCGAGCAGTACTTC
CASSPGLAGEQYF
>TRBD2|TRBV7-9|.|TRBJ2-1
TGTGCCAGCAGCTCGACTAGCGGCTCCTACAATGAGCAGTTCTTC
CASSSTSGSYNEQFF
>TRBD1|TRBV28|.|TRBJ2-7
TGTGCCAGCAGCAAGACAGGGGCTTGGAACTTC
CASSKTGAWNF
>TRBD2|TRBV5-4|.|TRBJ2-3
TGTGCCAGCGGGCTAGCGGGACTCACAGATACGCAGTATTTT
CASGLAGLTDTQYF
>TRBD2|TRBV5-4|.|TRBJ2-3
TGTGCCAGCAGCCCCCTAGCGGGAGGCCCAGATACGCAGTATTTT
CASSPLAGGPDTQYF
>.|TRBV11-2|many|TRBJ1-2
TGTGCCAGCAGCTTAGAACCAGGGCAAGGCTACACCTTC
CASSLEPGQGYTF
>.|TRBV6-5|few|TRBJ1-5
TGTGCCAGTCACCGGCAGGGAAATCAGCCCCAGCATTTT
CASHRQGNQPQHF
>.|TRBV7-2|.|TRBJ2-7
TGTGCCAGCAGCTTCGGTCAGGGTGTCGACGAGCAGTACTTC
CASSFGQGVDEQYF
>TRBD1|TRBV28|few|TRBJ1-3
TGTGCCACCATTAACTCAGGACAGGGAGGATGGAACACCATATATTTT
CATINSGQGGWNTIYF
>.|TRBV7-9|.|TRBJ1-5
TGTGCCAGCAGCTTAGGAGGGTCAGGTCAGCCCCAGCATTTT
CASSLGGSGQPQHF
>.|TRBV7-2|.|TRBJ2-7
TGTGCCAGCAGCCCCCGAGGCGGGATAATATACGAGCAGTACTTC
CASSPRGGIIYEQYF
>.|TRBV4-3|.|TRBJ1-5
TGCGCCAGCAGCCAAGAGGGGGGGAATCAGCCCCAGCATTTT
CASSQEGGNQPQHF
>.|TRBV27|.|TRBJ2-3
TGTGCCAGCAGTTTTTTATTTTCCACAGATACGCAGTATTTT
CASSFLFSTDTQYF